This TCR beta chain comes out of a study of CD8+ T cells in alopecia areata. At the level of the study: Among treated patients, oral tofacitinib was administered at 5 to 10 mg twice daily. After 6 to 18 months of tofacitinib, follow-up continued 6 months off drug. Study observations and caveats: Scalp data also include sequences from resident alphabeta T cells of normal skin. Lesional scalp displayed greater clonality than normal scalp, most notably in alopecia totalis/universalis.

This clone has more than one count but fewer than ten. Its specificity is unknown. Researchers gathered lesional scalp punch biopsies and peripheral blood from patients with alopecia areata. RNA was isolated and reverse transcribed to cDNA, the sequencing template. Assay: immunoSEQ multiplex PCR; the TCRdb copy retains only in-frame clones and omits some. This sample has 9,900 or so clones, with 55% to 65% found just once. The clonotype originates from a human donor with alopecia areata. Specimen: skin, collected at week 0.

CDR3 coding DNA: TGTGCCAGCAGCGAAACAGGGAGACCTGAGCAGTTCTTC. Encoded protein: CASSETGRPEQFF. This rearrangement joins TRBV6-1 to TRBJ2-1, with D possibly being TRBD1 (6 bases). The CDR3 loop spans 13 amino acids. Trimming took off 6 bases at V and 9 bases at J, with 15 bases between the two ends. Germline V gene sequence: CDR1 MNHNS, CDR2 SASEGT.